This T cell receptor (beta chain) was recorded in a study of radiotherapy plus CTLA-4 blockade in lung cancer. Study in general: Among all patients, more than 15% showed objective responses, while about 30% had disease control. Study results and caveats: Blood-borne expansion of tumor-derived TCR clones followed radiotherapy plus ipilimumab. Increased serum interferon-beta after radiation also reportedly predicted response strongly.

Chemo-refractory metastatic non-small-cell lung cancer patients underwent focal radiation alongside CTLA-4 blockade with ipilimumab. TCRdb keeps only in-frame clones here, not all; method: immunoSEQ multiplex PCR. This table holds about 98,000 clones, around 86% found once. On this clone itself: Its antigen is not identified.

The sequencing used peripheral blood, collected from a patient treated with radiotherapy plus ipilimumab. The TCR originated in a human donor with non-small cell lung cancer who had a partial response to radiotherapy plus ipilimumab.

CDR3 DNA: TGTGCCATCAGTGAGCCCCCTGGGGGGGCTTATGGCTACACCTTC. Amino acids: CAISEPPGGAYGYTF. The J gene is TRBJ1-2, the V gene TRBV10-3; D possibly corresponds to TRBD1 (6 bases). Germline V CDR1 and CDR2: ENHRY, SYGVKD. The CDR3 covers 15 residues. Trimming removed 2 bases at V and 5 bases at J, with 15 bases between.